This TCR beta chain stems from a study of monozygotic twins with inflammatory bowel disease. Concerning this clonotype itself: What it binds is unknown.

The study, taken as a whole, reports: Patient-specific immunosuppressive treatments may have made repertoires more variable.

Template switching was used to attach UMIs, which incorporated a 6-nucleotide sample barcode. One entry per CDR3 protein, without DNA, is what TCRdb gives after re-calling the 5' RACE reads. Its table lists about 380,000 distinct CDR3 sequences. The CDR3 is made up of 16 amino acids. Sequenced material: blood. The V and J genes are TRBV12-3 or TRBV12-4 and TRBJ2-1; TCRdb gives TRBD1 as the D gene, but with no DNA this cannot be confirmed. The sequence came from a human donor with ulcerative colitis or Crohn's disease, or a healthy co-twin of an affected twin (not recorded which). The CDR3 spells CASSATLGRDYNEQFF.